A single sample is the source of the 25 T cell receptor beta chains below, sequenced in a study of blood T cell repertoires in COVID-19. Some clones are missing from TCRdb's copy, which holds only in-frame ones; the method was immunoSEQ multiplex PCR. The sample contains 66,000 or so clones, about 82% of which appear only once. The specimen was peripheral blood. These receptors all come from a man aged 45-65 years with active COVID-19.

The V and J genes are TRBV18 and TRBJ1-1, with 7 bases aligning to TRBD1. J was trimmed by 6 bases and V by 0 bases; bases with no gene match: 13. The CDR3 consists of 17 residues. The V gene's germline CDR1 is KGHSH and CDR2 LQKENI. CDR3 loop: CASSPPTTGKEGAEAFF. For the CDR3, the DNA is TGTGCCAGCTCACCACCAACGACAGGGAAGGAAGGCGCTGAAGCTTTCTTT. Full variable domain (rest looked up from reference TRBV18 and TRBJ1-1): NAGVMQNPRHLVRRRGQEARLRCSPMKGHSHVYWYRQLPEEGLKFMVYLQKENIIDESGMPKERFSAEFPKEGPSILRIQQVVRGDSAAYFCASSPPTTGKEGAEAFFGQGTRLTVV.

CDR3 sequence: CASSTGARTGELFF. In DNA form, the CDR3 reads TGTGCCAGCAGTACAGGGGCGCGGACCGGGGAGCTGTTTTTT. The J gene is TRBJ2-2, the V gene TRBV27, with TRBD1 matching over 7 bases. Germline lookup yields CDR1 MNHEY and CDR2 SMNVEV (reference sequence). This CDR3 spans 14 amino acids. Trimming at V came to 5 bases and at J to 5 bases, leaving 5 bases not matched to a gene.

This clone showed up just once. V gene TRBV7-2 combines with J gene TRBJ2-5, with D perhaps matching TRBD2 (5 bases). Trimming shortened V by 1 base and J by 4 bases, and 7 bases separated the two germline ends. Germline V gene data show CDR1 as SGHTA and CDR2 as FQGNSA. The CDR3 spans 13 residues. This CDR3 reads CASSLGGRETQYF. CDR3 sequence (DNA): TGTGCCAGCAGCTTAGGAGGGAGAGAGACCCAGTACTTC.

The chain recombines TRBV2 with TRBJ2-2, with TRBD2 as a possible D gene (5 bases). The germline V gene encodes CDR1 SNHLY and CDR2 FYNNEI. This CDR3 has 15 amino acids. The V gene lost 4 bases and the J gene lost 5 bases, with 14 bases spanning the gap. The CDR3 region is CASSGGLLVTGELFF. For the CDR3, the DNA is TGTGCCAGCAGTGGGGGATTACTAGTAACCGGGGAGCTGTTTTTT.

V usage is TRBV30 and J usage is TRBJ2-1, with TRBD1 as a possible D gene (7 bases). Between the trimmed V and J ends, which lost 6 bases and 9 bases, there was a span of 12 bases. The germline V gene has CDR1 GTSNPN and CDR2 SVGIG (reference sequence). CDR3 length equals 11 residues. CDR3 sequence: CACKQGGEQFF. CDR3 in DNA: TGTGCCTGCAAGCAGGGGGGTGAGCAGTTCTTC.

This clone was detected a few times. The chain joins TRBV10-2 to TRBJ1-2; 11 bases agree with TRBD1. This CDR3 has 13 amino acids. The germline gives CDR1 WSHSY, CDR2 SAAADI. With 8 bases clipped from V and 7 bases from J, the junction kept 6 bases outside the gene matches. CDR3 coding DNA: TGCGCCAGCGCCTTAGGGACAGGGGGTGGCTACACCTTC. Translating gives CASALGTGGGYTF.

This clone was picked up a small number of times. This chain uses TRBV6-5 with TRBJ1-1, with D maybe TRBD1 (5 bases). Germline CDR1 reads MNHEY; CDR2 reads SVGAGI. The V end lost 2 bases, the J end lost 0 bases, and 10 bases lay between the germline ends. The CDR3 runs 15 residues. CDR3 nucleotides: TGTGCCAGCAGTTACGGGGGAGGACTGAACACTGAAGCTTTCTTT. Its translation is CASSYGGGLNTEAFF.

The CDR3 loop reads CASLSPTGGSGNTIYF. The CDR3, as DNA: TGTGCCAGCCTGAGCCCCACAGGGGGCTCTGGAAACACCATATATTTT. This chain links TRBV28 with TRBJ1-3; 8 bases map to TRBD1. V lost 8 bases, J lost 0 bases, and 9 bases stayed unmatched. The CDR3 runs to 16 residues. Looked up from germline, CDR1 is MDHEN and CDR2 is SYDVKM. The variable domain in full, with the rest retrieved from reference TRBV28 and TRBJ1-3, is DVKVTQSSRYLVKRTGEKVFLECVQDMDHENMFWYRQDPGLGLRLIYFSYDVKMKEKGDIPEGYSVSREKKERFSLILESASTNQTSMYLCASLSPTGGSGNTIYFGEGSWLTVV.

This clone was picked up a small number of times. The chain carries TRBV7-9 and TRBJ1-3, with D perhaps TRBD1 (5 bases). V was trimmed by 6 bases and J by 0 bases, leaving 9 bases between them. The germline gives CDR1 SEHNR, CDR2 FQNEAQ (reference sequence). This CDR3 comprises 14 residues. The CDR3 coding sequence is TGTGCCAGCAGTCAGGGATCCTCTGGAAACACCATATATTTT. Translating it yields CASSQGSSGNTIYF.

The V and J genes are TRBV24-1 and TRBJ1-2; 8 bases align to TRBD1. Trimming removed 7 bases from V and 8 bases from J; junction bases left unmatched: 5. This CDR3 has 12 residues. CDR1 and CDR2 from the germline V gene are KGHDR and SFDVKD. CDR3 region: CATRGDRPGYTF. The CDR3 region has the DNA TGTGCCACCAGGGGGGACAGGCCGGGCTACACCTTC.

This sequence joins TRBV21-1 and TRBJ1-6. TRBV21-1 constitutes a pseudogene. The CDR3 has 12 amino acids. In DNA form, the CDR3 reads TGTGCCAGCAGCCTCACTCATTCACCCCTCCACTTT. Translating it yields CASSLTHSPLHF.

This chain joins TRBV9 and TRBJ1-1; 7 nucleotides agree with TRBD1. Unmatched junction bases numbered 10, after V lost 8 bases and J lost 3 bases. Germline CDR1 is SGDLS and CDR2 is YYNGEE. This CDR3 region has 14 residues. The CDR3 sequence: CASSLRGYDTEAFF. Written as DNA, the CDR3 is TGTGCCAGTTCCCTCAGGGGGTACGACACTGAAGCTTTCTTT.

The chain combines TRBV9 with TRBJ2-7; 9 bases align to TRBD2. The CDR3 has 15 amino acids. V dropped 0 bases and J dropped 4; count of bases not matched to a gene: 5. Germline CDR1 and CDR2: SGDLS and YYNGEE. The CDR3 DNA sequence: TGTGCCAGCAGCGTAGAGCCTAGCGGGGCTTACGAGCAGTACTTC. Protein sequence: CASSVEPSGAYEQYF.

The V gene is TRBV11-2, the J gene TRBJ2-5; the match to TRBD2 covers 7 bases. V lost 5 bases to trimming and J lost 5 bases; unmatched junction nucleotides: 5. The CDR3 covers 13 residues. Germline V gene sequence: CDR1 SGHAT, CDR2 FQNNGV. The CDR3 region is CASSLTSRETQYF. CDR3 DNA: TGTGCCAGCAGCCTGACTAGCCGTGAGACCCAGTACTTC. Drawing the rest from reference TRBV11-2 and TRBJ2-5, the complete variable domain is EAGVAQSPRYKIIEKRQSVAFWCNPISGHATLYWYQQILGQGPKLLIQFQNNGVVDDSQLPKDRFSAERLKGVDSTLKIQPAKLEDSAVYLCASSLTSRETQYFGPGTRLLVL.

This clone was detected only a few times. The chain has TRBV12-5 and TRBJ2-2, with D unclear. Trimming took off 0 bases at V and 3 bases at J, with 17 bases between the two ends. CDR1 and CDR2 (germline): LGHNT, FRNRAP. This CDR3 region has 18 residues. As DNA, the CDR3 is TGTGCTAGTGGTTTGGTATCACCTTCCTCGCGGCACACCGGGGAGCTGTTTTTT. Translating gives CASGLVSPSSRHTGELFF.

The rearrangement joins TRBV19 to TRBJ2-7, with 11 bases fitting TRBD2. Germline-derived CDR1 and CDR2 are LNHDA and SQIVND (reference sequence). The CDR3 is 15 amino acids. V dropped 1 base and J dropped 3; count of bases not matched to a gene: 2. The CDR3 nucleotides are TGTGCCAGTAGTATAGGACTAGCGGGAATCTACGAGCAGTACGTC. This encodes CASSIGLAGIYEQYV.

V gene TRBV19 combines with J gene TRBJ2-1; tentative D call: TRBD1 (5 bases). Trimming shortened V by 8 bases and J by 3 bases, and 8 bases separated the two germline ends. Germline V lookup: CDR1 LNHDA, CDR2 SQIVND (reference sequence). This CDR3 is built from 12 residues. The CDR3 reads CASSDSYNEQFF. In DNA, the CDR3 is TGTGCCAGTTCAGACAGCTACAATGAGCAGTTCTTC.

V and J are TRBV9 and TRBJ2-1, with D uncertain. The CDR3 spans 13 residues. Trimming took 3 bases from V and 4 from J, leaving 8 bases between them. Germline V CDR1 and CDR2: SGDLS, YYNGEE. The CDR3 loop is CASSDGDYNEQFF. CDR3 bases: TGTGCCAGCAGCGACGGAGATTACAATGAGCAGTTCTTC.

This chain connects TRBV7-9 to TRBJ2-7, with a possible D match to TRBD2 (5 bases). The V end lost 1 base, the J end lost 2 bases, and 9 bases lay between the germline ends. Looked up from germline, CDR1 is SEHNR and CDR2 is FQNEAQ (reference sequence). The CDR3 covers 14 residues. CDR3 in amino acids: CASSLGNSAYEQYV. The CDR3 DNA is TGTGCCAGCAGCTTAGGGAATAGCGCCTACGAGCAGTACGTC.

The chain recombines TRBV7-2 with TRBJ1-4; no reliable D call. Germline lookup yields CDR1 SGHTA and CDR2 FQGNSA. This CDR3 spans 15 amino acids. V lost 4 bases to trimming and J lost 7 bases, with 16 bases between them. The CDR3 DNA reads TGTGCCAGCAGCTCTTGGTTCGCGGGCGGTGAAAAACTGTTTTTT. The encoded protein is CASSSWFAGGEKLFF.

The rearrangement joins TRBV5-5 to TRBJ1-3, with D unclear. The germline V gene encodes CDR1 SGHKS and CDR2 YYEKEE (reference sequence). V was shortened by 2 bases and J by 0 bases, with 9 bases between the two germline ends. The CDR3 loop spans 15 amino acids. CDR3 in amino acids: CASSFDPGSGNTIYF. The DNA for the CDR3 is TGTGCCAGCAGCTTTGACCCAGGCTCTGGAAACACCATATATTTT.

The CDR3 DNA sequence: TGTGCCAGCAGTTATAGGCTAGCGGGAGAGCAGGCCCAGTACTTC. It yields the protein CASSYRLAGEQAQYF. The chain employs TRBV6-5 and TRBJ2-5; TRBD2 aligns across 10 bases. From germline, CDR1 is MNHEY and CDR2 SVGAGI. The V segment lost 3 bases and the J segment 9 bases; nucleotides outside the gene matches: 10. CDR3 length: 15 amino acids.

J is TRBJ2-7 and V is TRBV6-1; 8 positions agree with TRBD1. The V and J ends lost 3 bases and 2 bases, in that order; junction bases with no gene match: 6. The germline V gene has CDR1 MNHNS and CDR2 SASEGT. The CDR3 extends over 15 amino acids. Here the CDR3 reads CASSEWDRRAYEQYV. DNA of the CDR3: TGTGCCAGCAGTGAGTGGGACAGGAGAGCCTACGAGCAGTACGTC.

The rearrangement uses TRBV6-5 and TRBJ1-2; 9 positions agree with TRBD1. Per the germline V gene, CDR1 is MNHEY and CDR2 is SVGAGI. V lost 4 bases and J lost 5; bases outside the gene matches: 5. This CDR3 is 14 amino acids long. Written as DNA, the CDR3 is TGTGCCAGCAGTTCGACAGGGGGAATGTATGGCTACACCTTC. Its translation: CASSSTGGMYGYTF.

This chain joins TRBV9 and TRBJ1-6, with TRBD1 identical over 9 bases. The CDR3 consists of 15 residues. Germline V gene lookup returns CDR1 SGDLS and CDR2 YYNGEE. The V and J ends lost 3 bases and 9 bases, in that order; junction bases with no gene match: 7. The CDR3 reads CASSARQGESSPLHF. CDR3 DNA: TGTGCCAGCAGCGCCAGACAGGGGGAAAGTTCACCCCTCCACTTT.